One sample yielded the 5 T cell receptor beta chains listed below, sequenced in a study of T-cell reconstitution after alpha-beta-depleted transplantation in children. A TCRbeta library incorporating unique molecular identifiers was prepared. TCRdb independently ran MiXCR on the PCR reads; one entry per CDR3 protein. The table includes hundreds of thousands of distinct CDR3 sequences, roughly 7.7% detected once. The sequencing here drew on PBMCs, mostly from graft donor cells, taken 180 days after TCRalphabeta/CD19-depleted stem cell transplant. The source is a male patient younger than 18 who had a stem cell transplant for acute lymphoblastic leukemia, so the T cells may come from the graft donor.

Ten or more counts support this clonotype. The V call is TRBV24-1, the J call TRBJ2-2; D gene uncertain. The CDR3 is 14 residues long. Looked up from germline, CDR1 is KGHDR and CDR2 is SFDVKD. Trimming took 2 bases from V and 5 from J, leaving 8 bases between them. The CDR3 region is CATSDWAGTGELFF. CDR3 nucleotides: TGTGCCACCAGTGATTGGGCCGGGACCGGGGAGCTGTTTTTT.

This clonotype came up many times. The gene calls are TRBV15 and TRBJ1-2; 7 bases map to TRBD1. The CDR3 is 15 residues long. V was clipped by 3 bases and J by 5 bases; unmatched bases: 9. Germline CDR1 and CDR2: LNHNV and YYDKDF (reference sequence). The CDR3 DNA reads as TGTGCCACCAGCAGCCAAAGGGACAGCTTTTATGGCTACACCTTC. As protein: CATSSQRDSFYGYTF.

The V gene is TRBV11-3, the J gene TRBJ2-7, with D possibly being TRBD1 (6 bases). Trimming stripped 9 bases from V and 0 bases from J, with 15 bases between. Germline CDR1 SGHNT, CDR2 YENEEA. There are 14 residues in the CDR3. Here the CDR3 DNA reads TGTGCCAGTCACATCGGACAGCCCTCCTACGAGCAGTACTTC. Translation: CASHIGQPSYEQYF.

This clonotype appeared many times. CDR3 DNA sequence: TGCGCCAGCAGAGATTTAGCGGGGACCATCAATGAGCAGTTCTTC. Residues: CASRDLAGTINEQFF. V is TRBV4-1 and J is TRBJ2-1, with 8 positions matching TRBD2. This CDR3 is 15 amino acids long. Trimming removed 6 bases from V and 6 bases from J; junction bases left unmatched: 10. Germline values: CDR1 MGHRA, CDR2 YSYEKL.

This clonotype was found many times. The chain links TRBV28 to TRBJ2-3; 7 bases align to TRBD2. V trimming: 3 bases; J trimming: 4 bases; junction bases outside the gene matches: 7. The CDR3 sequence is 15 residues long. Germline V gene data show CDR1 as MDHEN and CDR2 as SYDVKM. The DNA of the CDR3 is TGTGCCAGCAGTTTTGGGGGAGGGCCAGCAGATACGCAGTATTTT. It translates to CASSFGGGPADTQYF.